This T cell receptor beta chain was identified in a study of early T cells in non-severe SARS-CoV-2 infection. TCRdb recomputed calls from the 5' RACE reads with MiXCR, one row per CDR3 protein. The sample holds tens of thousands of distinct CDR3 sequences, approximately 10% seen once. This clonotype was seen a handful of times. Trimming removed 0 bases from V and 2 bases from J, with 9 bases in between. Germline CDR1 and CDR2: SGHRS and YFSETQ. This CDR3 contains 14 residues. Material: whole blood. The clonotype originates from an adult who was a healthcare worker with PCR-confirmed SARS-CoV-2 infection or an uninfected control (not recorded which). The gene calls are TRBV5-1 and TRBJ2-7; D remains ambiguous. CDR3 nucleotide sequence: TGCGCCAGCAGCTTGGATAGAAATACCTACGAGCAGTACTTC. The encoded protein is CASSLDRNTYEQYF.